This T cell receptor beta chain is from a study of T cells in Graves' hyperthyroidism and ophthalmopathy. Enrolled ophthalmopathy patients presented with a Clinical Activity Score of at least 3, a NOSPECS grade of at least 4, and disease duration under 3 months. On the basis of clinical symptoms, serum thyroxine and TRAb, thyroid ultrasound and orbital computed tomography, diagnoses were made. To note about this clonotype: Antigen unknown. Its ends do not fully match the called genes, so a read error is possible.

Germline V gives CDR1 SGHRS, CDR2 YFSETQ. The CDR3 sequence is 14 residues long. Amplification of TCR beta CDR3 regions used RNA as the template. A set of HTBI primers served as the primers for a first-round RT-PCR of the TCR CDR3. TCRdb reprocessed the multiplex PCR reads via MiXCR and lists one record per CDR3 protein. This table holds fewer than 450,000 distinct CDR3 sequences, about an eighth found once. General study points: Prediction of ophthalmopathy progression came a median around 6.5 months pre-onset. Most thyroid clonotypes with frequency above 0.001 were detected in blood.

The rearrangement joins TRBV5-1 to TRBJ2-3, with 8 bases fitting TRBD1. Sequenced sample: blood. The source of this sequence is a man between 50 and 59 years old with Graves' ophthalmopathy. The CDR3 is CASCRTGQLDAQYF. The DNA for the CDR3 is TGCGCCAGCTGCAGGACAGGGCAGTTAGATGCGCAGTATTTT.